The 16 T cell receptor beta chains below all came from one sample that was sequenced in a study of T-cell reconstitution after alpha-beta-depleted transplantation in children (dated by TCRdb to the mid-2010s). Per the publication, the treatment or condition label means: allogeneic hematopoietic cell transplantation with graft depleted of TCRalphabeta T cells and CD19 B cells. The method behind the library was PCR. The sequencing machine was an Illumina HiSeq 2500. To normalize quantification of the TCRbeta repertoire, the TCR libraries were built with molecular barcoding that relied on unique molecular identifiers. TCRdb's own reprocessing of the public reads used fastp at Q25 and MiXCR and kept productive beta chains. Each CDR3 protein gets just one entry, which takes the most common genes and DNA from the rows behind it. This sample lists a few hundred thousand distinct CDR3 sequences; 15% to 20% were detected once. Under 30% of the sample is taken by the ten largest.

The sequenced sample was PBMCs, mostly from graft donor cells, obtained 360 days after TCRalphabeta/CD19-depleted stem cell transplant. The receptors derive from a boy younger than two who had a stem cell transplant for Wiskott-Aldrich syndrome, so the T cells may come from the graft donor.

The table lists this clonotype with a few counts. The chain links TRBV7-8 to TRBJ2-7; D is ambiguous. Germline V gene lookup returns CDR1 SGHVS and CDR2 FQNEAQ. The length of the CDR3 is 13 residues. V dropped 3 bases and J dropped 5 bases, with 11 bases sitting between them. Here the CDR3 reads CASSFVGWNEQYF. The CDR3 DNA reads TGTGCCAGCAGCTTCGTTGGGTGGAACGAGCAGTACTTC.

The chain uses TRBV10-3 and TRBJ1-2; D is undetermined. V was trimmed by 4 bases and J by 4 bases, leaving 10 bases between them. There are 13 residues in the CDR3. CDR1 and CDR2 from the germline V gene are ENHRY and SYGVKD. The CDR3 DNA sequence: TGTGCCATCAGTGGTTCAGGCGTCTATGGCTACACCTTC. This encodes CAISGSGVYGYTF.

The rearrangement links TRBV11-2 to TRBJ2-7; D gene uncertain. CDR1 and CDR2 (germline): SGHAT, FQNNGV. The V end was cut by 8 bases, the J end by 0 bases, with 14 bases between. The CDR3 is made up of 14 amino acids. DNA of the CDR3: TGTGCCAGCTCCTACGCGGATTTCTCCTACGAGCAGTACTTC. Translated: CASSYADFSYEQYF.

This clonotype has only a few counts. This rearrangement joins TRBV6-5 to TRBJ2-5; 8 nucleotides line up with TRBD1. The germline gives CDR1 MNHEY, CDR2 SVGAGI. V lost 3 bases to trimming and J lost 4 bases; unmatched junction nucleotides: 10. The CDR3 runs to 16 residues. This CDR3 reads CASSYGATGDGETQYF. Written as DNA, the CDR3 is TGTGCCAGCAGTTATGGGGCGACAGGGGACGGAGAGACCCAGTACTTC.

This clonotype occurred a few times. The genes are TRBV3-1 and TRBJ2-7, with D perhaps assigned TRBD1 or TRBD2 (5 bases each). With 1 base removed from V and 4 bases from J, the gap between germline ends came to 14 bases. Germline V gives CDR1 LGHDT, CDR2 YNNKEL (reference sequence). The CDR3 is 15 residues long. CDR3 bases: TGTGCCAGCAGCCAAGTCCCTAGAGGGGAGTACGAGCAGTACTTC. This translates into CASSQVPRGEYEQYF.

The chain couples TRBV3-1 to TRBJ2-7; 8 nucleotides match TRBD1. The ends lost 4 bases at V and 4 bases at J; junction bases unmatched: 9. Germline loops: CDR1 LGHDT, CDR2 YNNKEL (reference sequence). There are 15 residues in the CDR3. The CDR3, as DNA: TGTGCCAGCAGCCCTCTCGACAGGGGAGAATACGAGCAGTACTTC. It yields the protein CASSPLDRGEYEQYF.

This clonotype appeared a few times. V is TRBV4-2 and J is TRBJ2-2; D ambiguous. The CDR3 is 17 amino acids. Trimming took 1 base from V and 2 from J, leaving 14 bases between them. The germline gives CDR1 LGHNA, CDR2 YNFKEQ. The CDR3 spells CASSQVGQPPNTGELFF. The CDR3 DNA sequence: TGTGCCAGCAGCCAAGTAGGCCAGCCCCCTAACACCGGGGAGCTGTTTTTT.

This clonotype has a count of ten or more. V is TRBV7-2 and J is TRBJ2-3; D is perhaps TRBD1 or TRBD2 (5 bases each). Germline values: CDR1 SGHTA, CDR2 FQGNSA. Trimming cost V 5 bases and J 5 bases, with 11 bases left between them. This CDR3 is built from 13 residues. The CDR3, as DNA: TGTGCCAGCAGCCCTTCAGGGAGAGATACGCAGTATTTT. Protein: CASSPSGRDTQYF.

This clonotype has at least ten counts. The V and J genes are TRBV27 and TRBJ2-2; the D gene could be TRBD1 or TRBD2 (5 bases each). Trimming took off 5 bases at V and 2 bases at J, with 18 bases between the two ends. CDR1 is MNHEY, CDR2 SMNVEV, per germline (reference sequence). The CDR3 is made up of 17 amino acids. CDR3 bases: TGTGCCAGCAGTCCTCCCCCGGGACGGAGAAACACCGGGGAGCTGTTTTTT. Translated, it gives CASSPPPGRRNTGELFF.

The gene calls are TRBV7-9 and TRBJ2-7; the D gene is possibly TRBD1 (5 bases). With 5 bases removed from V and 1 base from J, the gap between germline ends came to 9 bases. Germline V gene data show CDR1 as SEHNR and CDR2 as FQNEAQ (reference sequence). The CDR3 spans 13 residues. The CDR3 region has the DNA TGTGCCAGCAGCCACAGGACATCCTACGAGCAGTACTTC. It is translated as CASSHRTSYEQYF.

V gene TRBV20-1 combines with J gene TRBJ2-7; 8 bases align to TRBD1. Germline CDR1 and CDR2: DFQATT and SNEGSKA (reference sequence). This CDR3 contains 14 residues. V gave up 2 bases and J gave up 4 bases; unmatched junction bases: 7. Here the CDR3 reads CSARPGQVKYEQYF. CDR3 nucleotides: TGCAGTGCTAGACCGGGACAGGTAAAATACGAGCAGTACTTC.

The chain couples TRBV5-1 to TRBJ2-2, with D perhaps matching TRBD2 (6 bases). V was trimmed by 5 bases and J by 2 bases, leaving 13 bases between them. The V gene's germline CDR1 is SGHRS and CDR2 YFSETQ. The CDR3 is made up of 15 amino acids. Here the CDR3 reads CASRYGTPNTGELFF. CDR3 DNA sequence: TGCGCCAGCAGGTACGGGACTCCAAACACCGGGGAGCTGTTTTTT.

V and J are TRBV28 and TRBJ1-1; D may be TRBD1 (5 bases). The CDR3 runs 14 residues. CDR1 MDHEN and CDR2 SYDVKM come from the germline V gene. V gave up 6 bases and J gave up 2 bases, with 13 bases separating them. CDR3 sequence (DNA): TGTGCCAGCAGCCGGGACCGGATCAACACTGAAGCTTTCTTT. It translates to CASSRDRINTEAFF.

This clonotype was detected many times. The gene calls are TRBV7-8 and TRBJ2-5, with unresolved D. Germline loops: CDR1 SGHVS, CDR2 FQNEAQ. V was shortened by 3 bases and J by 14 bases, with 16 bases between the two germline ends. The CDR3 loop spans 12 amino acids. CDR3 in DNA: TGTGCCAGCAGCTTGTCCAGTGGGTTGGGATACTTC. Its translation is CASSLSSGLGYF.

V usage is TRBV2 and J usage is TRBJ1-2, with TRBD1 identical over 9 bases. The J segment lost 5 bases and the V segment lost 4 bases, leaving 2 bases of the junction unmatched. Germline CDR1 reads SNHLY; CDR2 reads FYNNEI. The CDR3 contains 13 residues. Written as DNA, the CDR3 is TGTGCCAGCAGTGCGGGACAGGGATATGGCTACACCTTC. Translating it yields CASSAGQGYGYTF.

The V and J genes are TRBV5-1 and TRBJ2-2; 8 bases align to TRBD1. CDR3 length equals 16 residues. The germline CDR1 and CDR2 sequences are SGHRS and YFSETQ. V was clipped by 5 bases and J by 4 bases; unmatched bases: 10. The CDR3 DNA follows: TGCGCCAGCAGACGCGGACAGGGTGTTAGCACCGGGGAGCTGTTTTTT. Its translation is CASRRGQGVSTGELFF.